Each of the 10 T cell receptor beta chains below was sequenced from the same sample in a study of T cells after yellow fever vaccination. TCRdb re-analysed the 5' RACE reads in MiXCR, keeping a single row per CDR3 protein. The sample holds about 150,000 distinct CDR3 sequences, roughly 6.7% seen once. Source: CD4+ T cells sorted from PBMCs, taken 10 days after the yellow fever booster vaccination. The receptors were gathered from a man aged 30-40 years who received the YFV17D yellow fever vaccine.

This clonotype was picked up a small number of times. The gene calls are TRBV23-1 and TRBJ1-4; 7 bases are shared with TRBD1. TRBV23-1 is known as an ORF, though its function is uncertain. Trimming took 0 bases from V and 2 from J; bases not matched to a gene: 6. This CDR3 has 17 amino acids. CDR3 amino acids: CASSQSRDRATNEKLFF. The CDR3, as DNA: TGCGCCAGCAGTCAATCTCGCGACAGGGCGACTAATGAAAAACTGTTTTTT.

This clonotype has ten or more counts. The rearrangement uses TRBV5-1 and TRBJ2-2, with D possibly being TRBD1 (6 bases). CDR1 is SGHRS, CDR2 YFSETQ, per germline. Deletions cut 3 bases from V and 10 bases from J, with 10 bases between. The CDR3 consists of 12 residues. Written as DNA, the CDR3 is TGCGCCAGCAGCTCAGGACAGCCGGAGCTGTTTTTT. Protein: CASSSGQPELFF.

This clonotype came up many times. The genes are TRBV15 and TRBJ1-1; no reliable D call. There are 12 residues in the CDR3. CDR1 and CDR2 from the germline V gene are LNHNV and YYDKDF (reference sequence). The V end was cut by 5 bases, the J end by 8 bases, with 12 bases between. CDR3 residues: CATSGPLPEAFF. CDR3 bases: TGTGCCACCAGCGGACCCCTTCCAGAAGCTTTCTTT.

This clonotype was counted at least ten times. The chain's CDR3 is CASSQASGTSNTGELFF. CDR3 DNA sequence: TGTGCCAGCAGCCAAGCTAGCGGGACCTCGAACACCGGGGAGCTGTTTTTT. The chain employs TRBV4-2 and TRBJ2-2; 9 positions match TRBD2. There are 17 residues in the CDR3. J was trimmed by 0 bases and V by 1 base; bases with no gene match: 3. CDR1 and CDR2 from the germline V gene are LGHNA and YNFKEQ.

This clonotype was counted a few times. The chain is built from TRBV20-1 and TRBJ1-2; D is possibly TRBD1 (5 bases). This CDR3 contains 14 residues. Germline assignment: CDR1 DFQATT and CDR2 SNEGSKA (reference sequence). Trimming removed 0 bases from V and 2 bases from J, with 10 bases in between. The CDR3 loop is CSARDLDSNYGYTF. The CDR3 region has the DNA TGCAGTGCTAGAGATTTAGACAGCAACTATGGCTACACCTTC.

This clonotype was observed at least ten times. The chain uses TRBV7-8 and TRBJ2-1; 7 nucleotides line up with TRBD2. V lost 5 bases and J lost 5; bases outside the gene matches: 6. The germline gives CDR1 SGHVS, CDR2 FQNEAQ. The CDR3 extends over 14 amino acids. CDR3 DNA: TGTGCCAGCAGCGTAAGGGACTACAACAATGAGCAGTTCTTC. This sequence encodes CASSVRDYNNEQFF.

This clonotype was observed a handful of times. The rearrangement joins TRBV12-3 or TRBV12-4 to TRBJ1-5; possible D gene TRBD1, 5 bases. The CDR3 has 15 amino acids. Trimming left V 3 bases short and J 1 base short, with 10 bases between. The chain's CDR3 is CASSFGGASNQPQHF. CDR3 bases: TGTGCCAGCAGTTTCGGAGGGGCCAGCAATCAGCCCCAGCATTTT.

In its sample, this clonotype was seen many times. The CDR3 nucleotides are TGTGCCAGCAGTTTGATCCGGGCTGAGCAGTTCTTC. As protein: CASSLIRAEQFF. The rearrangement links TRBV6-2 or TRBV6-3 to TRBJ2-1; D is undetermined. Trimming left V 4 bases short and J 9 bases short, with 10 bases between. CDR1 MNHEY and CDR2 SVGEGT come from the germline V gene. The CDR3 covers 12 residues.

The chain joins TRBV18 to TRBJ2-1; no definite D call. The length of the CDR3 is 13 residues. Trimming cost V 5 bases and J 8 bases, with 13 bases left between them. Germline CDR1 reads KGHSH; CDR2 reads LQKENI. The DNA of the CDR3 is TGTGCCAGCTCATCGAGACGTGAGGATGAGCAGTTCTTC. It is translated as CASSSRREDEQFF.

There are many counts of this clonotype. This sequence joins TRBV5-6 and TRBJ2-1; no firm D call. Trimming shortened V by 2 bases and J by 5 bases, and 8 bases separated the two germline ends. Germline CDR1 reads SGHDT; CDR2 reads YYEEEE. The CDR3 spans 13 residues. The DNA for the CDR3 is TGTGCCAGCAGCTTTAGGTCACACAATGAGCAGTTCTTC. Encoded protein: CASSFRSHNEQFF.